The present T cell receptor (beta chain) was sequenced within a study of T cells in Graves' hyperthyroidism and ophthalmopathy. V was pared by 5 bases and J by 4 bases, with 9 bases between. CDR3 size: 12 residues. The germline CDR1 and CDR2 sequences are SGHVS and FQNEAQ. This clonotype appeared many times. Its antigen is unknown. An absence of ophthalmopathy progression within 18 months meant stable Graves' hyperthyroidism. Exclusion of a patient resulted from uncontrolled infection, other autoimmune disease, pregnancy or lactation. Amplification targeted TCR beta CDR3 regions from RNA transcripts. The study used the HTBI primer set for a first-round RT-PCR of the TCR CDR3. TCRdb fed the multiplex PCR reads into MiXCR, producing one record per CDR3 protein. Among 250,000 to 300,000 distinct CDR3 sequences listed, about an eighth were seen once. Notes on the study in general: The model made its ophthalmopathy prediction, and onset followed a median about 6.8 months later.

This receptor was obtained from a woman aged 35 to 49 with Graves' hyperthyroidism. The gene calls are TRBV7-8 and TRBJ2-7; D is unclear. The sample comprised blood. The CDR3 nucleotides read TGTGCCAGCAGCCGTAAAGGATACGAGCAGTACTTC. It yields the protein CASSRKGYEQYF.